The 19 T cell receptor beta chains below all came from one sample that was sequenced in a study of OX40 agonist ivuxolimab in advanced cancers. Sequencing used immunoSEQ multiplex PCR; TCRdb keeps in-frame clones, though not all of them. The repertoire holds about 36,000 clones, with 88% as singletons. Sequenced material: CD4+ or CD8+ T cells sorted from blood, taken in a trial of the OX40 agonist ivuxolimab. These TCRs come from an adult with an advanced solid tumor such as melanoma, head and neck, liver or kidney cancer.

The V call is TRBV20-1, the J call TRBJ2-7; D unresolved. Germline V gene lookup returns CDR1 DFQATT and CDR2 SNEGSKA (reference sequence). Trimming removed 1 base from V and 6 bases from J, with 7 bases in between. The CDR3 extends over 11 amino acids. This CDR3 reads CSARVPSEQYF. As DNA, the CDR3 is TGCAGTGCTAGAGTGCCCAGCGAGCAGTACTTC.

This clone was counted once. The J gene is TRBJ2-3, the V gene TRBV4-1, with TRBD2 matching over 16 bases. The length of the CDR3 is 16 residues. J was trimmed by 5 bases and V by 5 bases; bases with no gene match: 4. The V gene's germline CDR1 is MGHRA and CDR2 YSYEKL. The CDR3 DNA sequence: TGCGCCAGCAGCTTCGGGACTAGCGGGAGGGGAGATACGCAGTATTTT. The encoded protein is CASSFGTSGRGDTQYF.

This clone was seen more than once but under ten times. This chain links TRBV6-1 with TRBJ1-5, with 7 bases that match TRBD1. The CDR3 is 15 amino acids. J lost 4 bases, V lost 5 bases, and 8 bases had no gene match. The germline V gene has CDR1 MNHNS and CDR2 SASEGT. The CDR3 is CASSLTGAGNQPQHF. The DNA for the CDR3 is TGTGCCAGCAGTTTAACAGGGGCAGGGAATCAGCCCCAGCATTTT.

The chain joins TRBV7-9 to TRBJ2-5; 7 bases line up with TRBD2. Trimming at V came to 6 bases and at J to 8 bases, leaving 15 bases not matched to a gene. CDR1 is SEHNR, CDR2 FQNEAQ, per germline (reference sequence). The CDR3 runs to 15 residues. The CDR3 DNA sequence: TGTGCCAGCAGTGAAAGACCGGGACTAAGAGAAACCCAGTACTTC. This encodes CASSERPGLRETQYF.

This clone appeared a single time. The chain is built from TRBV27 and TRBJ2-7; D might be TRBD1 or TRBD2, each matching 5 bases. CDR3 length: 15 amino acids. Trimming stripped 2 bases from V and 0 bases from J, with 11 bases between. From germline, CDR1 is MNHEY and CDR2 SMNVEV (reference sequence). In DNA, the CDR3 is TGTGCCAGCAGTTTAGAGGGGACCATCTCCTACGAGCAGTACTTC. It is translated as CASSLEGTISYEQYF.

This clone was picked up one time. The chain links TRBV5-4 to TRBJ2-5, with D unclear. CDR1 is SGHNT and CDR2 is YYREEE in the germline V gene (reference sequence). The CDR3 extends over 11 amino acids. The ends were cut back, 4 bases at V and 1 base at J, with 2 bases in the middle. The CDR3 protein is CASSIQETQYF. The CDR3 DNA reads TGTGCCAGCAGCATCCAAGAGACCCAGTACTTC.

The rearrangement links TRBV5-1 to TRBJ2-5; 7 bases agree with TRBD1. The CDR3 runs 15 residues. Germline CDR1 is SGHRS and CDR2 is YFSETQ. The V gene end was trimmed by 2 bases and the J gene end by 5 bases; junction bases not matched to a gene: 9. Written as DNA, the CDR3 is TGCGCCAGCAGCTTTGTGGGACAGCAAGGGGAGACCCAGTACTTC. Its translation: CASSFVGQQGETQYF.

The chain is built from TRBV30 and TRBJ2-1; 8 bases align to TRBD1. This CDR3 region has 14 residues. Germline V CDR1 and CDR2: GTSNPN, SVGIG (reference sequence). Germline trimming cut 2 bases from V and 3 bases from J; bases unmatched to any gene: 3. CDR3: CAWSLTGVYNEQFF. The DNA for the CDR3 is TGTGCCTGGAGTTTGACAGGGGTCTACAATGAGCAGTTCTTC.

This chain connects TRBV2 to TRBJ2-3; no clear D. This CDR3 contains 14 residues. The V gene lost 5 bases and the J gene lost 2 bases, with 11 bases spanning the gap. In germline, CDR1 is SNHLY, CDR2 FYNNEI. CDR3 nucleotides: TGTGCCAGCAGTTCCCTGACGTACACAGATACGCAGTATTTT. Amino acid sequence: CASSSLTYTDTQYF.

The chain links TRBV6-1 to TRBJ2-1, with 10 bases fitting TRBD2. Germline V gives CDR1 MNHNS, CDR2 SASEGT. CDR3 length equals 15 residues. V shed 5 bases and J 6 bases; nucleotides not matched to a gene: 7. CDR3 DNA: TGTGCCAGCAGTACTTTAGCGGGAGGACGCAATGAGCAGTTCTTC. This codes for CASSTLAGGRNEQFF.

The chain combines TRBV21-1 with TRBJ2-7; no DNA check was done on the table's D call, TRBD1. TRBV21-1 is listed as a pseudogene. This CDR3 is built from 14 residues. CDR3 sequence reads: CASSPWGQFYEQYF. CDR3 in DNA: TGTGCCAGCAGCCCTTGGGGACAGTTCTACGAGCAGTACTTC.

The V call is TRBV4-2, the J call TRBJ2-1; D is uncertain. CDR1 and CDR2 from the germline V gene are LGHNA and YNFKEQ. Trimming removed 0 bases at V and 12 bases at J, with 12 bases between. The CDR3 consists of 13 residues. The CDR3 here is CASSQDSALRQFF. DNA of the CDR3: TGTGCCAGCAGCCAAGATTCAGCTCTCCGGCAGTTCTTC.

V gene TRBV6-5 combines with J gene TRBJ1-1; D not certain. V was trimmed by 2 bases and J by 1 base, leaving 8 bases between them. Germline V gene lookup returns CDR1 MNHEY and CDR2 SVGAGI. The CDR3 contains 14 residues. CDR3 region: CASSYVRENTEAFF. In nucleotides, the CDR3 is TGTGCCAGCAGTTACGTCCGGGAGAACACTGAAGCTTTCTTT.

The chain couples TRBV7-2 to TRBJ2-7; D not resolved. V dropped 1 base and J dropped 0 bases, with 13 bases sitting between them. Germline V gene sequence: CDR1 SGHTA, CDR2 FQGNSA. The CDR3 loop spans 16 amino acids. The CDR3 region is CASSLDGSMSSYEQYF. In DNA, the CDR3 is TGTGCCAGCAGCTTAGATGGGTCCATGAGCTCCTACGAGCAGTACTTC. Drawing the rest from reference TRBV7-2 and TRBJ2-7, the complete variable domain is GAGVSQSPSNKVTEKGKDVELRCDPISGHTALYWYRQSLGQGLEFLIYFQGNSAPDKSGLPSDRFSAERTGGSVSTLTIQRTQQEDSAVYLCASSLDGSMSSYEQYFGPGTRLTVT.

V usage is TRBV7-8 and J usage is TRBJ2-1; TRBD2 matches at 10 bases. CDR1 is SGHVS, CDR2 FQNEAQ, per germline. The CDR3 covers 15 residues. V lost 5 bases to trimming and J lost 4 bases; unmatched junction nucleotides: 5. The CDR3 loop is CASSRGTSEYNEQFF. For the CDR3, the DNA is TGTGCCAGCAGCCGGGGGACTAGCGAGTACAATGAGCAGTTCTTC. The full variable domain, completed using reference TRBV7-8 and TRBJ2-1, is GAGVSQSPRYKVAKRGQDVALRCDPISGHVSLFWYQQALGQGPEFLTYFQNEAQLDKSGLPSDRFFAERPEGSVSTLKIQRTQQEDSAVYLCASSRGTSEYNEQFFGPGTRLTVL.

The chain uses TRBV5-5 and TRBJ2-7; 10 bases match TRBD1. The CDR3 loop spans 14 amino acids. Trimming removed 5 bases from V and 0 bases from J; junction bases left unmatched: 2. Germline V lookup: CDR1 SGHKS, CDR2 YYEKEE (reference sequence). CDR3 in DNA: TGTGCCAGCAGTTGGACAGGGGGCTCCTACGAGCAGTACTTC. This sequence encodes CASSWTGGSYEQYF.

This chain links TRBV28 with TRBJ1-2, with D unclear. Trimming stripped 2 bases from V and 2 bases from J, with 3 bases between. CDR3 length: 12 amino acids. Germline CDR1 MDHEN, CDR2 SYDVKM. CDR3 nucleotides: TGTGCCAGCAGTTTACTAAACTATGGCTACACCTTC. This translates into CASSLLNYGYTF.

The chain joins TRBV7-9 to TRBJ2-2, with D unresolved. V was trimmed by 8 bases and J by 3 bases, leaving 4 bases between them. CDR1 is SEHNR and CDR2 is FQNEAQ in the germline V gene (reference sequence). This CDR3 contains 11 residues. The CDR3 region has the DNA TGTGCCAGCCCTTACACCGGGGAGCTGTTTTTT. Amino acids: CASPYTGELFF.

CDR3 in DNA: TGCGCCAGCAGCCAGGGGGGACTAGCGGGAGTTGGCACCGGGGAGCTGTTTTTT. Encoded protein: CASSQGGLAGVGTGELFF. The chain has TRBV4-1 and TRBJ2-2, with 14 bases lining up with TRBD2. V dropped 3 bases and J dropped 4; count of bases not matched to a gene: 7. The length of the CDR3 is 18 residues. CDR1 is MGHRA and CDR2 is YSYEKL in the germline V gene.